The present T cell receptor (beta chain) was sequenced within a study of Ad26.COV2.S vaccination and SARS-CoV-2 variants. Background on the study: Intramuscular Ad26.COV2.S doses were given once or twice, 56 days apart.

Measured with immunoSEQ multiplex PCR; TCRdb has only the in-frame clones, and not every one. The profile shows 350,000 to 400,000 clones, 88% of them singletons. The J segment lost 2 bases and the V segment lost 5 bases, leaving 9 bases of the junction unmatched. The CDR3 contains 16 residues. CDR1 and CDR2 from the germline V gene are SGHAT and FQNNGV. In the case of this clone: What it binds is not known.

Stated treatment: some 19 received Ad26.COV2.S at low or high dose, single or two shots; 5 received placebo; per-sample allocation not given. Sampling occurred on day 63 after the first vaccine or placebo injection. Study-wide results and caveats: Breadth of non-spike TCRs did not differ between vaccinees and placebo recipients. Compared with placebo recipients, vaccine recipients had higher spike-specific TCR breadth. TCR breadth and depth analyses may have underestimated total T cell responses.

Sequenced here: peripheral blood, sampled in a trial of Ad26.COV2.S vaccine versus placebo. The clonotype comes from a person aged 18 to 65 who received the Ad26.COV2.S COVID-19 vaccine or a placebo. This chain connects TRBV11-2 to TRBJ2-5; 9 bases agree with TRBD1. CDR3 loop: CASSRGQGTPQETQYF. The CDR3 coding sequence is TGTGCCAGCAGCCGGGGACAGGGCACTCCACAAGAGACCCAGTACTTC.